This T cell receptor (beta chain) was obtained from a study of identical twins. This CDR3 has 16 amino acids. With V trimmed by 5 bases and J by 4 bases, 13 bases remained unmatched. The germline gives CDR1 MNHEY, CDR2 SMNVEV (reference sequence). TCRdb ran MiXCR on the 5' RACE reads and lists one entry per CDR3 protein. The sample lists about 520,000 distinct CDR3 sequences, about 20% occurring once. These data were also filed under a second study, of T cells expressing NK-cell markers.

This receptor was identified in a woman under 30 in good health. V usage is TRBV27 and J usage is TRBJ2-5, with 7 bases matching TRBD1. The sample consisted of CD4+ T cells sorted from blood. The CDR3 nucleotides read TGTGCCAGCAGTGGATGGGGGTCGAGGGGGCGAGAGACCCAGTACTTC. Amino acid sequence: CASSGWGSRGRETQYF.